A selection of T cell receptor beta chains follows, all from one sample in a study of cytomegalovirus exposure and HLA in healthy donors. Clones were read by immunoSEQ multiplex PCR, and TCRdb kept only the in-frame ones, dropping some. The sample records over 50,000 clones, about four fifths being singletons. Material for sequencing was PBMCs. Every receptor here comes from a man aged 35-49 years in good health and CMV-seronegative. Each CDR3 is given with its conserved first and last residue. D genes are given only for firm matches. Expanded clones are given a class, and other clones once, few, many or no size at all.

clone_size: few
j_call: TRBJ1-1
d_call: NA
v_call: TRBV30
cdr3_aa: CAWAPVNTEAFF
cdr3_nt: TGTGCCTGGGCCCCGGTGAACACTGAAGCTTTCTTT

clone_size: few
j_call: TRBJ1-5
d_call: NA
v_call: TRBV4-1
cdr3_aa: CASSPRGSNQPQHF
cdr3_nt: TGCGCCAGCAGCCCCAGAGGGAGCAATCAGCCCCAGCATTTT

clone_size: NA
j_call: TRBJ1-1
d_call: TRBD1
v_call: TRBV30
cdr3_aa: CAWRPRGQIEAFF
cdr3_nt: TGTGCCTGGAGGCCCAGGGGGCAGATTGAAGCTTTCTTT

clone_size: NA
j_call: TRBJ2-2
d_call: TRBD1
v_call: TRBV10-2
cdr3_aa: CASTQKGQGANTGELFF
cdr3_nt: TGCGCCAGCACTCAGAAGGGACAGGGGGCGAACACCGGGGAGCTGTTTTTT

clone_size: once
j_call: TRBJ2-5
d_call: NA
v_call: TRBV6-5
cdr3_aa: CASSYSWQQETQYF
cdr3_nt: TGTGCCAGCAGTTACTCGTGGCAGCAAGAGACCCAGTACTTC

clone_size: NA
j_call: TRBJ2-2
d_call: NA
v_call: TRBV18
cdr3_aa: CASSPPASANTGELFF
cdr3_nt: TGTGCCAGCTCACCACCGGCAAGCGCGAACACCGGGGAGCTGTTTTTT

clone_size: NA
j_call: TRBJ2-1
d_call: NA
v_call: TRBV5-1
cdr3_aa: CASNKWNRELNEQFF
cdr3_nt: TGCGCCAGCAATAAGTGGAATCGGGAGCTCAATGAGCAGTTCTTC

clone_size: NA
j_call: TRBJ1-1
d_call: NA
v_call: TRBV28
cdr3_aa: CASSSDRFNAEAFF
cdr3_nt: TGTGCCAGCAGTAGTGACAGGTTTAACGCTGAAGCTTTCTTT

clone_size: NA
j_call: TRBJ2-5
d_call: NA
v_call: TRBV20-1
cdr3_aa: CSASLETQYF
cdr3_nt: TGCAGTGCTAGCTTGGAGACCCAGTACTTC

clone_size: NA
j_call: TRBJ2-2
d_call: TRBD1
v_call: TRBV7-6
cdr3_aa: CASSLTGETGELFF
cdr3_nt: TGTGCCAGCAGCCTGACAGGGGAAACCGGGGAGCTGTTTTTT

clone_size: NA
j_call: TRBJ1-5
d_call: NA
v_call: TRBV18
cdr3_aa: CASSPVSGLQPQHF
cdr3_nt: TGTGCCAGCTCACCAGTTTCAGGGCTTCAGCCCCAGCATTTT

clone_size: few
j_call: TRBJ2-1
d_call: TRBD2
v_call: TRBV7-2
cdr3_aa: CASREHGGFSPNSMNEQFF
cdr3_nt: TGTGCCAGCAGGGAGCACGGGGGGTTCAGCCCAAATAGTATGAATGAGCAGTTCTTC

clone_size: NA
j_call: TRBJ1-4
d_call: TRBD1
v_call: TRBV19
cdr3_aa: CASSTTGEEKLFF
cdr3_nt: TGTGCCAGTAGTACGACAGGGGAGGAAAAACTGTTTTTT

clone_size: NA
j_call: TRBJ1-2
d_call: TRBD1
v_call: TRBV7-9
cdr3_aa: CASSLGTGANYGYTF
cdr3_nt: TGTGCCAGCAGCTTGGGGACAGGGGCAAACTATGGCTACACCTTC

clone_size: NA
j_call: TRBJ2-5
d_call: TRBD2
v_call: TRBV14
cdr3_aa: CASSQAASGGETQYF
cdr3_nt: TGTGCCAGCAGCCAAGCAGCTAGCGGGGGAGAGACCCAGTACTTC

clone_size: NA
j_call: TRBJ1-1
d_call: TRBD1
v_call: TRBV27
cdr3_aa: CASSRNRGAAEAFF
cdr3_nt: TGTGCCAGCAGCCGGAACAGGGGGGCAGCTGAAGCTTTCTTT

clone_size: NA
j_call: TRBJ1-6
d_call: NA
v_call: TRBV30
cdr3_aa: CAWRLSSYNSPLHF
cdr3_nt: TGTGCCTGGAGGCTGAGCTCCTATAATTCACCCCTCCACTTT

clone_size: few
j_call: TRBJ1-4
d_call: TRBD1
v_call: TRBV5-6
cdr3_aa: CASSLRRDRDEKLFF
cdr3_nt: TGTGCCAGCAGCTTACGTAGGGACAGGGATGAAAAACTGTTTTTT

clone_size: NA
j_call: TRBJ1-5
d_call: NA
v_call: TRBV30
cdr3_aa: CAWSVAQLSNQPQHF
cdr3_nt: TGTGCCTGGAGTGTTGCACAGCTAAGCAATCAGCCCCAGCATTTT

clone_size: NA
j_call: TRBJ2-1
d_call: NA
v_call: TRBV2
cdr3_aa: CASRNRQDKYNEQFF
cdr3_nt: TGTGCCAGCAGGAACCGTCAGGACAAATACAATGAGCAGTTCTTC

clone_size: NA
j_call: TRBJ1-4
d_call: NA
v_call: TRBV25-1
cdr3_aa: CASSEAGRNNEKLFF
cdr3_nt: TGTGCCAGCAGTGAAGCGGGACGGAATAATGAAAAACTGTTTTTT

clone_size: NA
j_call: TRBJ2-3
d_call: TRBD2
v_call: TRBV27
cdr3_aa: CASSHTTSEDTQYF
cdr3_nt: TGTGCCAGCAGTCATACGACTAGCGAGGATACGCAGTATTTT

clone_size: NA
j_call: TRBJ1-2
d_call: NA
v_call: TRBV6-5
cdr3_aa: CASRRGVGLYGYTF
cdr3_nt: TGTGCCAGCAGGCGGGGAGTGGGTCTATACGGCTACACCTTC

clone_size: NA
j_call: TRBJ1-1
d_call: TRBD1
v_call: TRBV7-9
cdr3_aa: CASSPNRGHTEAFF
cdr3_nt: TGTGCCAGCAGTCCTAACAGGGGGCACACTGAAGCTTTCTTT

clone_size: few
j_call: TRBJ1-5
d_call: TRBD1
v_call: TRBV2
cdr3_aa: CASSGARDRGGVGNQPQHF
cdr3_nt: TGTGCCAGCAGTGGAGCACGGGACAGGGGGGGGGTGGGCAATCAGCCCCAGCATTTT

clone_size: NA
j_call: TRBJ2-1
d_call: TRBD1
v_call: TRBV7-9
cdr3_aa: CASSIGTGSAYNEQFF
cdr3_nt: TGTGCCAGCAGCATCGGGACAGGCAGTGCCTACAATGAGCAGTTCTTC

clone_size: NA
j_call: TRBJ1-2
d_call: TRBD1
v_call: TRBV11-3
cdr3_aa: CASSLRGTAYGYTF
cdr3_nt: TGTGCCAGCAGCTTACGAGGGACAGCCTATGGCTACACCTTC

clone_size: once
j_call: TRBJ1-4
d_call: NA
v_call: TRBV18
cdr3_aa: CASSPQQGHEKLFF
cdr3_nt: TGTGCCAGCTCACCACAGCAGGGCCACGAAAAACTGTTTTTT

clone_size: NA
j_call: TRBJ2-3
d_call: TRBD1
v_call: TRBV5-6
cdr3_aa: CASSGTGTGRGDTQYF
cdr3_nt: TGTGCCAGCAGCGGGACCGGGACAGGGAGAGGAGATACGCAGTATTTT

clone_size: NA
j_call: TRBJ1-1
d_call: NA
v_call: TRBV7-8
cdr3_aa: CASSPGTTEAFF
cdr3_nt: TGTGCCAGCAGCCCTGGGACAACTGAAGCTTTCTTT

clone_size: NA
j_call: TRBJ1-2
d_call: NA
v_call: TRBV7-2
cdr3_aa: CASSLDYLRANYGYTF
cdr3_nt: TGTGCCAGCAGCTTAGATTACCTTAGAGCTAACTATGGCTACACCTTC

clone_size: NA
j_call: TRBJ1-2
d_call: TRBD1
v_call: TRBV9
cdr3_aa: CASSVQGVPYGYTF
cdr3_nt: TGTGCCAGCAGCGTACAGGGGGTTCCCTATGGCTACACCTTC

clone_size: NA
j_call: TRBJ2-5
d_call: NA
v_call: TRBV7-7
cdr3_aa: CASSLYTRETQYF
cdr3_nt: TGTGCCAGCAGCTTATATACCCGGGAGACCCAGTACTTC

clone_size: NA
j_call: TRBJ2-6
d_call: NA
v_call: TRBV19
cdr3_aa: CASSYTSSGANVLTF
cdr3_nt: TGTGCCAGTAGCTATACGAGCTCTGGGGCCAACGTCCTGACTTTC

clone_size: NA
j_call: TRBJ1-3
d_call: NA
v_call: TRBV10-3
cdr3_aa: CAISARSGNTIYF
cdr3_nt: TGTGCCATCAGTGCCCGCTCTGGAAACACCATATATTTT

clone_size: few
j_call: TRBJ2-2
d_call: NA
v_call: TRBV28
cdr3_aa: CASCLGGTAGELFF
cdr3_nt: TGTGCCAGTTGTTTGGGGGGTACGGCCGGGGAGCTGTTTTTT